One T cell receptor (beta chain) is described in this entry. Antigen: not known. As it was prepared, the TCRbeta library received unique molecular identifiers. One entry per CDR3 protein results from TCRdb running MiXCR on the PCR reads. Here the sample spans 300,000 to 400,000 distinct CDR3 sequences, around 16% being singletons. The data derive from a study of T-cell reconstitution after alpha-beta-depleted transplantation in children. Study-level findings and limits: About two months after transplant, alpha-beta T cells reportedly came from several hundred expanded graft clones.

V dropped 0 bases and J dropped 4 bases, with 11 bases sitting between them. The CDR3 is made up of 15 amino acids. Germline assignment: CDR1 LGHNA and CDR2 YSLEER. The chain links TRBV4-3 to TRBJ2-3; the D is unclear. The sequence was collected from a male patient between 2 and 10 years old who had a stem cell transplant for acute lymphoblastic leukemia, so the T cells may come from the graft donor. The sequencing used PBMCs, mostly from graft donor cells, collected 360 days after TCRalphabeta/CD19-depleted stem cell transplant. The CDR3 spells CASSQDKFHPDTQYF. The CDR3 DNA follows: TGCGCCAGCAGCCAAGATAAGTTTCACCCAGATACGCAGTATTTT.